This T cell receptor (beta chain) was obtained from a study of cytomegalovirus exposure and HLA in healthy donors. Study results and limitations: TCR beta sequences reportedly predicted most subjects' HLA-A and HLA-B alleles accurately. Cytomegalovirus status was reportedly diagnosed by the classifier with high specificity and sensitivity.

In the PCR, 60 Vbeta and 13 Jbeta primers were used. Generated by immunoSEQ multiplex PCR, the TCRdb table keeps only in-frame clones and is missing some. Its table records about 100,000 clones. About this clone itself: Its specificity is unknown.

Germline CDR1 and CDR2: PRHDT and FYEKMQ (reference sequence). This CDR3 is built from 14 residues. Trimming at V came to 6 bases and at J to 4 bases, leaving 7 bases not matched to a gene. Input material: PBMCs. The clonotype comes from a girl under 18 in good health and CMV-seropositive. The genes are TRBV13 and TRBJ1-2; TRBD1 matches 8 bases. Here the CDR3 reads CASRKQGGSYGYTF. CDR3 in DNA: TGTGCCAGCAGAAAACAGGGGGGTAGCTATGGCTACACCTTC.